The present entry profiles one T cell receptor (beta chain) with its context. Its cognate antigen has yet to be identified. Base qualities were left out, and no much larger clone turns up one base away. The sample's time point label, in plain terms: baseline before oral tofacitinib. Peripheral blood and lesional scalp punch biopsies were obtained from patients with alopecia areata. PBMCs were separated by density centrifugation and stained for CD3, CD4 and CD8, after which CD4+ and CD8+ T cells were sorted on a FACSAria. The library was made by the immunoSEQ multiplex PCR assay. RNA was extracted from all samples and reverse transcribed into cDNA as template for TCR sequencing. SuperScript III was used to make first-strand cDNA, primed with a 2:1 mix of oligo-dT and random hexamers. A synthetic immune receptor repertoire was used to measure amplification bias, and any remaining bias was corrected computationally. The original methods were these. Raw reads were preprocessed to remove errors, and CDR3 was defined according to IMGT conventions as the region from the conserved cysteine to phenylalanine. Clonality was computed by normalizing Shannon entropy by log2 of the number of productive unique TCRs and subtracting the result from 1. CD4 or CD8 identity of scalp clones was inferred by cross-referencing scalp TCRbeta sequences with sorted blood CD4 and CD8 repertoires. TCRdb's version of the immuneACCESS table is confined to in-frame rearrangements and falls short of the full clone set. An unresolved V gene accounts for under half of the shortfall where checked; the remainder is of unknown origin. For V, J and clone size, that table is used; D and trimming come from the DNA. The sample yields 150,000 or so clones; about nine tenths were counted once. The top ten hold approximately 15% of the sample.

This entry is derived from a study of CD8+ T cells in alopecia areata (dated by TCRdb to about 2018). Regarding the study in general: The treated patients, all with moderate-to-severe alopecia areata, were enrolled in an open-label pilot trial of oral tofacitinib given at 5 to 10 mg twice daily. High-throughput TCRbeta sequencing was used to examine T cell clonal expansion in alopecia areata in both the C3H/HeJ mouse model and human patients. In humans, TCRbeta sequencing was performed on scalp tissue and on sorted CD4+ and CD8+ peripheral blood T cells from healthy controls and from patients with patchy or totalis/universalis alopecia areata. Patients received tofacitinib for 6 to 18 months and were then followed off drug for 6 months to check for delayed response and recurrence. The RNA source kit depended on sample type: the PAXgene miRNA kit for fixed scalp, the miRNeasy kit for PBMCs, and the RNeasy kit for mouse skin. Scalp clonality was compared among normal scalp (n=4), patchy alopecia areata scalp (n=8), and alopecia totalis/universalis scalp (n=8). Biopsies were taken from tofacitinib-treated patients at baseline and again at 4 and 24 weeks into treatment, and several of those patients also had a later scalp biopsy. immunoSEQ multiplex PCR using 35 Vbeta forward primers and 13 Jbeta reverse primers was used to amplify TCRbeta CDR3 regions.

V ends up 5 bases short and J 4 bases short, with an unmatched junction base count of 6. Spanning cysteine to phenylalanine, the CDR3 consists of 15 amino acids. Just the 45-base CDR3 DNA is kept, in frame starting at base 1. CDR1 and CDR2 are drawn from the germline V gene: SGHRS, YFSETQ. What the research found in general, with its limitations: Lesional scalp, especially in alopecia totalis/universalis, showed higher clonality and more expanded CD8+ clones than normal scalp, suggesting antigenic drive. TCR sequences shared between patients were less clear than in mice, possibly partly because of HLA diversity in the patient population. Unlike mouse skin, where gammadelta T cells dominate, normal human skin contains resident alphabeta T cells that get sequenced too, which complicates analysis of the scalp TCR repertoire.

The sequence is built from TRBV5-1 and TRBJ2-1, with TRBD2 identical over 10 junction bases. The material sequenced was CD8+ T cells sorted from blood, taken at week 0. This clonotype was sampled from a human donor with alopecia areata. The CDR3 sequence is CASRPGTSDYNEQFF. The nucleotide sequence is TGCGCCAGCAGACCCGGGACTAGCGATTACAATGAGCAGTTCTTC.